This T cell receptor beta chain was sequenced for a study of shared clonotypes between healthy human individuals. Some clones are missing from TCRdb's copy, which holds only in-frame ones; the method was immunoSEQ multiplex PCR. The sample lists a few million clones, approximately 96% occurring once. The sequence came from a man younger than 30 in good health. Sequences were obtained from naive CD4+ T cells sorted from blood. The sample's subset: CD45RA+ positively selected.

Here the CDR3 reads CASSFDRGYTEAFF. As DNA, the CDR3 is TGTGCCAGCAGTTTCGACAGGGGATACACTGAAGCTTTCTTT. The chain is built from TRBV11-2 and TRBJ1-1; 8 bases align to TRBD1. J was trimmed by 3 bases and V by 6 bases; bases with no gene match: 6. The CDR3 covers 14 residues. Germline V CDR1 and CDR2: SGHAT, FQNNGV.